This T cell receptor beta chain was sequenced during a study of cytomegalovirus exposure and HLA in healthy donors. Study-wide background: Genotyping showed approximately 81% of 398 donors falling in the Caucasian-associated ancestry cluster.

PCR used 60 Vbeta primers and 13 Jbeta primers. Produced via immunoSEQ multiplex PCR; TCRdb's table is partial and in-frame only. The table records more than 95,000 clones, about 76% of them present only once. This clone turned up a few times. Its specificity is unknown. Study-wide results and caveats: In a later analysis, around 18,000 TCR beta sequences were associated with HLA alleles at 0.05 false discovery rate.

This clonotype was obtained from a woman in her thirties in good health and CMV-seronegative. The sample taken for sequencing was PBMCs.

The CDR3 loop reads CASSFPTGHSYEQYF. In DNA, the CDR3 is TGTGCCAGCAGCTTCCCGACAGGGCACTCCTACGAGCAGTACTTC. The chain employs TRBV5-6 and TRBJ2-7; 7 nucleotides align to TRBD1. The CDR3 length is 15 residues. CDR1 is SGHDT and CDR2 is YYEEEE in the germline V gene. V dropped 2 bases and J dropped 0; count of bases not matched to a gene: 5.